This entry concerns a single TCR beta chain. Sequenced by immunoSEQ multiplex PCR; TCRdb stores in-frame clones only, minus some. The sample includes about 160,000 clones, approximately 84% of them seen just once. The ends lost 4 bases at V and 10 bases at J; junction bases unmatched: 5. Germline V gene lookup returns CDR1 SGHTA and CDR2 FQGNSA. This CDR3 is built from 12 residues. The data were obtained in a study of blood T cell repertoires in COVID-19. Study-level background: Material from acute and convalescent COVID-19 was sourced from the United States, Italy and Spain.

Recruited during active infection, patients (from Seattle) were subsequently followed longitudinally. The sequencing input was peripheral blood. This chain links TRBV7-2 with TRBJ1-2; 8 nucleotides agree with TRBD1. This clonotype was obtained from a woman aged 45 to 65 with COVID-19, enrolled during active disease. As DNA, the CDR3 is TGTGCCAGCAGCTCTCGACAGGGGTACTACACCTTC. Translating gives CASSSRQGYYTF.